The following is a T cell receptor (beta chain) sequence with its context. There is no known antigen for this receptor. No base qualities exist here, and no much larger clone lies one base off it. Library preparation employed RACE. The listed sequencing device is NextSeq 500. During library preparation, unique molecular identifiers were attached to individual cDNA molecules so that TCRs could be counted in a quantitative, reproducible way. Each blood RNA sample was used to sequence both TCR alpha and TCR beta chains. The authors processed their data as follows. Samples had a median of 95,638 TCRs, with a range from roughly 23,224 to 700,000. V, J and CDR3 annotation of the TCR reads was carried out using the Decombinator software suite. To make PS versus PT1 abundance plots, every sample was subsampled to the same number of TCRs (28,000). Expanded TCRs were defined as absent before sensitization and observed at least eight times at the 2-week time point. TCRdb reran the public reads through fastp at Q25 and MiXCR, keeping productive beta chains. Rows with one shared CDR3 protein collapse into an entry with the most common genes and DNA. TCRdb's processing, not the authors' own work, is the source of the V and J calls. The sample table lists fewer than 140,000 distinct CDR3 sequences, approximately 12% of them with a count of one. The ten most abundant clones make up roughly 1.6% of the sample.

This specimen's time point label, per the study, means: pre-sensitization, week 0. Per the publication, the treatment or condition label means: therapeutic diphenylcyclopropenone sensitization with weekly scalp DPC. Blood at each patch-test visit was drawn before the patch test was applied. Patients were considered eligible if aged 18 to 70, diagnosed with alopecia and deemed suitable for DPC therapy, and patients were excluded if pregnant. Total RNA was extracted from unfractionated whole blood collected in Tempus Blood RNA tubes. V ends up 4 bases short and J 6 bases short, with an unmatched junction base count of 15. The CDR3, from cysteine to phenylalanine, totals 16 residues. Only CDR3 DNA remains: 48 bases, in frame from the first base. CDR1 SGHAT and CDR2 FQNNGV were looked up in the germline V gene. The data belong to a study of human T cells and chemical hapten exposure (dated by TCRdb to the early 2020s). A note on the overall study: For sensitization, 2% DPC in acetone was applied to a roughly 2 cm by roughly 2 cm area of upper inner arm skin. Patients additionally received weekly therapeutic DPC doses to the scalp throughout the roughly 25-week study period. Patch testing on the upper back used Finn chambers containing 0.01% DPC, with scoring done after 6 days according to International Contact Dermatitis Research Group standards. The patient cohort, mostly female, included alopecia areata with under or over 50% scalp involvement, alopecia totalis and alopecia universalis. Libraries were pooled for sequencing, and variation in per-sample TCR yields was attributed mainly to small differences in library volumes within the pool. This study followed changes in the peripheral blood TCR repertoire in vivo during primary and secondary sensitization of alopecia patients to the hapten diphenylcyclopropenone (DPC). Blood samples were taken from patients before sensitization (week 0) and then at 2, 6 and about 24 weeks after DPC sensitization. Blood for TCR sequencing was provided by twenty-nine alopecia patients at one to four time points (pre-sensitization, 2, 6 and 24 weeks). Here is what the overall study found, with its caveats: Because all patients had alopecia, a presumed autoimmune disease, the immune response of the patients might differ from that of healthy individuals. Expanded TCRs formed significantly more large CDR3 similarity clusters than pre-sensitization or healthy control sets, consistent with antigen-driven responses. Patch test score was positively correlated with the number of PT1 expanded TCRs, with significance at thresholds 8, 16 and 32 but not at 4. The number of TCRs above 1 in 1000 frequency did not change with DPC sensitization; there was no evidence of global repertoire structure alterations. After repeated subsampling, changes were observed in the strength of the expansion versus patch-test correlation and in the threshold at which the correlation became significant.

The clonotype was recovered from a woman between 50 and 59 years old with alopecia areata. Some clones in this sample may be carry-over from other donors' samples. The source was whole blood, collected in connection with sensitization to the hapten diphenylcyclopropenone (DPC). Rearrangement joined TRBV11-2 to TRBJ2-7; the junction holds 7 bases that match TRBD2. The CDR3 reads CASSSQGGNYPIEQYF. The DNA reads as follows: TGTGCCAGCAGCTCCCAGGGAGGGAATTATCCTATCGAGCAGTACTTC.